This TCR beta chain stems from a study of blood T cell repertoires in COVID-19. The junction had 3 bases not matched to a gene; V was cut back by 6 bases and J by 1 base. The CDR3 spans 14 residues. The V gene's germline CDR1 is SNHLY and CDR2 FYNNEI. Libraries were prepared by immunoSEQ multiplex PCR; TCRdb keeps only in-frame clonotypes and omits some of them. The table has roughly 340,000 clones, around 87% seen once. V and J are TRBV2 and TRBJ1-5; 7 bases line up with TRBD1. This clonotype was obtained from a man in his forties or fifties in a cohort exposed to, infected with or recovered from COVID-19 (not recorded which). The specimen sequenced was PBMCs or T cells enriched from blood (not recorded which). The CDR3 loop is CASRLQGSNQPQHF. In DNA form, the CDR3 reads TGTGCCAGCAGGCTACAGGGGAGCAATCAGCCCCAGCATTTT.